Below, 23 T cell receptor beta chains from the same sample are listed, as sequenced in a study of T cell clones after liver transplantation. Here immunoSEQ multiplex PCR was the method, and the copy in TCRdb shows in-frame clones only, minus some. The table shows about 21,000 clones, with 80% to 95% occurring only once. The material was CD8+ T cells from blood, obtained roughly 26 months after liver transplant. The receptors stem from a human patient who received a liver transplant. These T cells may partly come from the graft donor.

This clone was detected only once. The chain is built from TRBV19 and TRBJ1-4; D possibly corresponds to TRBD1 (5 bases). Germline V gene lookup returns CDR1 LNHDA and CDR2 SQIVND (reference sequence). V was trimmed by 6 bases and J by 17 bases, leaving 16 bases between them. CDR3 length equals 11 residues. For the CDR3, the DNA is TGTGCCAGTAGAACGGGACTTTGGATATTTTTT. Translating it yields CASRTGLWIFF.

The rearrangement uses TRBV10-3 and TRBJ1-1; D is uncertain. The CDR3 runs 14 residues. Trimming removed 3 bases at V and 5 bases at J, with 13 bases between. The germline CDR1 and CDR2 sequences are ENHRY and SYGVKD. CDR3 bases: TGTGCCATCAGTGAAGAGGGCCGGCGGACTGAAGCTTTCTTT. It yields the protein CAISEEGRRTEAFF.

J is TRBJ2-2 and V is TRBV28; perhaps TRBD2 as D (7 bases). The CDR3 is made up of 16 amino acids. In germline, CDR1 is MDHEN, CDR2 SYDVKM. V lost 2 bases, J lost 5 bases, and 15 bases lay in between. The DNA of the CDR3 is TGTGCCAGCAGTTTAAATTCGGGGGGCGCGACCGGGGAGCTGTTTTTT. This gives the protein CASSLNSGGATGELFF.

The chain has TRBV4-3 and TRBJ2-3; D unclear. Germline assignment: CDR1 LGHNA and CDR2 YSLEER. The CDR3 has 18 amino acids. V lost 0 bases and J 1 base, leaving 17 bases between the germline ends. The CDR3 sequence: CASSQDLLGGVGTDTQYF. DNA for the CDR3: TGCGCCAGCAGCCAAGATCTATTAGGCGGAGTAGGCACAGATACGCAGTATTTT.

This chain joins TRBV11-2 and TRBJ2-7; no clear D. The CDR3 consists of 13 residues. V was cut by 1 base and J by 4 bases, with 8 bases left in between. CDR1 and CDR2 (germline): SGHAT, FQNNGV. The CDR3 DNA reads TGTGCCAGCAGCTTAGTACCAGAATACGAGCAGTACTTC. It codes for CASSLVPEYEQYF.

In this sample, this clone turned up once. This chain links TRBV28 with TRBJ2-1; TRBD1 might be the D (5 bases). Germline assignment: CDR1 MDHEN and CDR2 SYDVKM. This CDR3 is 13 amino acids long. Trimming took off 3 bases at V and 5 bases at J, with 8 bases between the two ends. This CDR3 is CASSLTANNEQFF. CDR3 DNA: TGTGCCAGCAGTTTGACAGCAAACAATGAGCAGTTCTTC. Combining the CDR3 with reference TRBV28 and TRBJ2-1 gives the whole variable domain DVKVTQSSRYLVKRTGEKVFLECVQDMDHENMFWYRQDPGLGLRLIYFSYDVKMKEKGDIPEGYSVSREKKERFSLILESASTNQTSMYLCASSLTANNEQFFGPGTRLTVL.

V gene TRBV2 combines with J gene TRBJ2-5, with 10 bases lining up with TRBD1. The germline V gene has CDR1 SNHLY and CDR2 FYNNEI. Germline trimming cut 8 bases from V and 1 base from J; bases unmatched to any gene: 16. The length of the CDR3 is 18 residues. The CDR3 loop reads CASLGPLTDRGLQETQYF. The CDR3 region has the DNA TGTGCCAGCTTGGGTCCGCTAACAGACAGGGGGCTCCAAGAGACCCAGTACTTC.

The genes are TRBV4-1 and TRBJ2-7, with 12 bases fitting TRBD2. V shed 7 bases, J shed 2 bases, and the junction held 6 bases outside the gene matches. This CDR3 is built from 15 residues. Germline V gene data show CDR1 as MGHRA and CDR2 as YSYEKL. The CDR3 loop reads CASTLLAGGPYEQYF. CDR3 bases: TGCGCCAGCACCCTTCTAGCGGGAGGGCCCTACGAGCAGTACTTC.

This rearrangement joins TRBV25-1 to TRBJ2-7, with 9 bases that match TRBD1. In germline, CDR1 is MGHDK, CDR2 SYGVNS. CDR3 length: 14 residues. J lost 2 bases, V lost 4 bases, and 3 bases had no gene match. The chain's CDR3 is CASSGQGVPYEQYF. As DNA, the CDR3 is TGTGCCAGCAGTGGACAGGGGGTCCCCTACGAGCAGTACTTC.

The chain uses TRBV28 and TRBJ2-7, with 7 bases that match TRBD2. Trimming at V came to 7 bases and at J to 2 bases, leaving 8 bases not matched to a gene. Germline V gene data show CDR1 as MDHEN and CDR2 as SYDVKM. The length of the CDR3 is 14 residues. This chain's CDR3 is CASTVTAGAYEQYF. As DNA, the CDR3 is TGTGCCAGCACCGTCACGGCGGGAGCCTACGAGCAGTACTTC.

The chain's CDR3 is CSTAGTGNEQFF. CDR3 coding DNA: TGCAGCACTGCCGGGACAGGCAATGAGCAGTTCTTC. This chain uses TRBV29-1 with TRBJ2-1; 8 nucleotides align to TRBD1. Germline-derived CDR1 and CDR2 are SQVTM and ANQGSEA. This CDR3 contains 12 residues. Trimming took 8 bases from V and 6 from J; bases not matched to a gene: 6.

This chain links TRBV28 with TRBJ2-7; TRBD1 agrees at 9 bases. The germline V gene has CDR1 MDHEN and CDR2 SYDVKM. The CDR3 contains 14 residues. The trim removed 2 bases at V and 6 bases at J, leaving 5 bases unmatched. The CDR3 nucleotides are TGTGCCAGCAGTTTAAGGACAGGGGTGGCCGAGCAGTACTTC. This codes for CASSLRTGVAEQYF.

The CDR3 protein is CASSSSHRYGSYNEQFF. The CDR3 DNA sequence: TGTGCCAGCAGCTCCTCACACAGGTACGGGTCCTACAATGAGCAGTTCTTC. The chain employs TRBV7-9 and TRBJ2-1, with D possibly matching TRBD1 (5 bases). V lost 4 bases and J 1 base, leaving 17 bases between the germline ends. There are 17 residues in the CDR3. Germline V gene sequence: CDR1 SEHNR, CDR2 FQNEAQ (reference sequence).

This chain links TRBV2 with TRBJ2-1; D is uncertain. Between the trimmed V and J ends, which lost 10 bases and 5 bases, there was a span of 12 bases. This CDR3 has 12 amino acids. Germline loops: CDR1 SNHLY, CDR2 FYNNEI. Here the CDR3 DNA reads TGTGCCATCGCCTTGGCCCACAATGAGCAGTTCTTC. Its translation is CAIALAHNEQFF.

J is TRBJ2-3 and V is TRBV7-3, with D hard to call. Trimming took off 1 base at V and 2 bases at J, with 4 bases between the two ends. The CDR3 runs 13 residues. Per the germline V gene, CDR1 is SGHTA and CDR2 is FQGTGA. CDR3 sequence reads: CASSLMATDTQYF. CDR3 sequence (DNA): TGTGCCAGCAGCTTAATGGCCACAGATACGCAGTATTTT.

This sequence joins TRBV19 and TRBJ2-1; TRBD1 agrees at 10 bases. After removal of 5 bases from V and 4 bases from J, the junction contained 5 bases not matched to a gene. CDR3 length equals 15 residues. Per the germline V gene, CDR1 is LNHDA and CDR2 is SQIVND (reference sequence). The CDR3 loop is CASSLTGGAYNEQFF. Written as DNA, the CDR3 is TGTGCCAGTAGTCTGACAGGGGGCGCGTACAATGAGCAGTTCTTC.

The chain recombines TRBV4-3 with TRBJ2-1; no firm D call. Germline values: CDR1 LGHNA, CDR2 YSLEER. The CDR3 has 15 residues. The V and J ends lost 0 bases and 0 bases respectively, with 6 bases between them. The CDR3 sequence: CASSQDLASYNEQFF. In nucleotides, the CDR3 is TGCGCCAGCAGCCAAGATTTAGCCTCCTACAATGAGCAGTTCTTC.

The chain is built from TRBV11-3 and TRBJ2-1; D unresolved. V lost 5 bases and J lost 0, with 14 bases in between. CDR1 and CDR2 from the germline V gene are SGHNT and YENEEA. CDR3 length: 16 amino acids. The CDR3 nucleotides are TGTGCCAGCAGCCAGGAGATATGGAGCTCCTACAATGAGCAGTTCTTC. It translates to CASSQEIWSSYNEQFF.

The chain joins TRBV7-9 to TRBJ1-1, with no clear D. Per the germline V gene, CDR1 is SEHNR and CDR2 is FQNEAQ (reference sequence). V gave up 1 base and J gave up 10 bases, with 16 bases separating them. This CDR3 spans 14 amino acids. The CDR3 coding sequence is TGTGCCAGCAGCTTAGTAGTAGGGATTCGTATAGCTTTCTTT. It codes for CASSLVVGIRIAFF.

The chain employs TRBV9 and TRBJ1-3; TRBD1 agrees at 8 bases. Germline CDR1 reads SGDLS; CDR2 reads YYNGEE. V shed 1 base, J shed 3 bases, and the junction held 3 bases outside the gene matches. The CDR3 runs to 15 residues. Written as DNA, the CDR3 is TGTGCCAGCAGCGTACAGGGGGCAGGTGGAAACACCATATATTTT. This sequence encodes CASSVQGAGGNTIYF.

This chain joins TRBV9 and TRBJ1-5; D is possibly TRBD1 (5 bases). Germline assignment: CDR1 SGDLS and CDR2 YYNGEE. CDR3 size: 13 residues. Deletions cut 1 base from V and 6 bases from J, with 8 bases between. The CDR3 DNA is TGTGCCAGCAGCGTATCCGGGGGTCAGCCCCAGCATTTT. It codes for CASSVSGGQPQHF.

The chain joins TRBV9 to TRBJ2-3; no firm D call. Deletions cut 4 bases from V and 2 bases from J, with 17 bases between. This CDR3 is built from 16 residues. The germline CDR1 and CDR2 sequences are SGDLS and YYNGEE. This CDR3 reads CASSSQSLPHTDTQYF. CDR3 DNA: TGTGCCAGCAGCTCACAAAGCCTTCCCCACACAGATACGCAGTATTTT.

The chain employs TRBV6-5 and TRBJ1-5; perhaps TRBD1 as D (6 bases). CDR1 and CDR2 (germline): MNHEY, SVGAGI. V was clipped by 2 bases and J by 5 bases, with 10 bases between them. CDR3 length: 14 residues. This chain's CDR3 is CASSYLGGDQPQHF. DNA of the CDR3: TGTGCCAGCAGTTACCTCGGGGGCGATCAGCCCCAGCATTTT.